Included here is one TCR beta chain sequence, with context. The PCR made use of 60 Vbeta and 13 Jbeta primers. Per the original data handling: Roughly 11 million shared chains were among about 80 million unique TCR beta chains counted in a later analysis. Profiled with immunoSEQ multiplex PCR; TCRdb holds only in-frame clones, not every one. V and J calls plus clone size are reproduced from that table; the DNA served to infer D and trimming. The table shows under 250,000 clones, with around 80% occurring only once. V was cut by 7 bases and J by 0 bases, with 10 bases left in between. The CDR3 spans 14 residues. Germline V CDR1 and CDR2: MNHNS, SASEGT. The data originate from a study of cytomegalovirus exposure and HLA in healthy donors. These donors, healthy bone marrow donors, were studied.

This receptor was taken from a boy aged 5-17 years in good health and CMV-seronegative. Sequenced material: PBMCs. The V and J genes are TRBV6-1 and TRBJ1-3; maybe TRBD1 (5 bases). For the CDR3, the DNA is TGTGCCAGCACCAACAGGTTCTCTGGAAACACCATATATTTT. This translates into CASTNRFSGNTIYF.